This T cell receptor beta chain was retrieved from a study of blood T cell repertoires in COVID-19 (dated by TCRdb to 2018 to 2021). Context from the whole study: The collaborator samples originated in the United States, Italy and Spain and spanned the acute and convalescent phases of COVID-19. The prospective study material was composed of cDNA or gDNA derived from T cells, B-cell-depleted T cells, or PBMCs. Subjects who had been exposed to COVID-19, were actively infected with it, or had recovered from it provided the deeply sampled blood TCRbeta repertoires that made up the dataset. The repertoires were released in a freely available public database meant as a resource for research on the immune response to SARS-CoV-2. Samples came from the ongoing ImmuneRACE study (first 160 participants) plus 1,254 subjects from 6 global collaborators. Nearly every sample came with metadata listing a de-identified subject ID, COVID-19 status, age in years and sex. HLA class I and class II types, where available, came from metadata supplied by the sample provider rather than from assay-based typing. Points the paper makes about the study in general: The quantity of clinical and demographic metadata differed by source and by participant and was supplied without curation.

The collaborating institutions used their own protocols to collect whole blood in K2EDTA tubes. Collaborator samples were shipped for TCRbeta analysis as frozen whole blood, isolated PBMCs, or DNA extracted from either sample type. TCRbeta CDR3 regions were amplified from genomic DNA by means of the immunoSEQ Assay, a bias-controlled multiplex PCR. On the authors' methods: Nucleated cell counts per sample were estimated from amplification of reference gene primers within the assay. Sequence reads were collapsed and filtered to measure the absolute abundance of every unique TCRbeta CDR3 rearrangement. Productive Simpson clonality was computed per sample as the square root of Simpson's diversity index over productive rearrangements. Not all clones reach the TCRdb copy of this immuneACCESS table, which keeps in-frame sequences only. Checked studies attribute under half of the gap to unresolved V genes and leave the rest unexplained. The DNA was the basis for D and trimming; V, J and clone size are from that table. For this sample the table gives about 100,000 clones, of which about 90% were detected only once. The ten largest clones represent around 5% of the sample.

Comment on this clone: Its recognized antigen is unknown. No much larger clone is present one base from it, and per-base qualities are unavailable.

The sequenced sample consisted of peripheral blood. The TCR was taken from a human donor in a cohort sampled during active COVID-19.

DNA sequence: TGTGCCAGCTCCTCGAGCTCCTACAATGAGCAGTTCTTC. Its translation reads: CASSSSSYNEQFF. The sequence joins TRBV18 to TRBJ2-1; the D gene cannot be resolved reliably. V is pared back by 6 bases and J by 0 bases, with 6 bases lying between the germline termini. The CDR3 runs 13 amino acids, cysteine and phenylalanine included. This entry keeps only the CDR3 DNA: 39 bases, framed from base 1. CDR1 and CDR2 are drawn from the germline V gene: KGHSH, LQKENI.